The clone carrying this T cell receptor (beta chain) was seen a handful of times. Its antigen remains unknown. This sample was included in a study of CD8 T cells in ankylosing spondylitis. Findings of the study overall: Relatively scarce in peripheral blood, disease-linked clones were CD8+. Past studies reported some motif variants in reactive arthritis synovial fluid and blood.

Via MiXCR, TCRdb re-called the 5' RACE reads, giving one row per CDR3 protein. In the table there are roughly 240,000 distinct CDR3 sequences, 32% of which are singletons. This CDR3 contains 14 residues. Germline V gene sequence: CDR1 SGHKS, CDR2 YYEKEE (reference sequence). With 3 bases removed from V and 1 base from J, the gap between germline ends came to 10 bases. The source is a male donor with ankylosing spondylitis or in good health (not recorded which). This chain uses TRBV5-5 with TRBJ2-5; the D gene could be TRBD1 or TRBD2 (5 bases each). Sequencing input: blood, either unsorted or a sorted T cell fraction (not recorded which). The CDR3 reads CASSSPGPQETQYF. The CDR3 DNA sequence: TGTGCCAGCAGCTCACCGGGGCCCCAAGAGACCCAGTACTTC.